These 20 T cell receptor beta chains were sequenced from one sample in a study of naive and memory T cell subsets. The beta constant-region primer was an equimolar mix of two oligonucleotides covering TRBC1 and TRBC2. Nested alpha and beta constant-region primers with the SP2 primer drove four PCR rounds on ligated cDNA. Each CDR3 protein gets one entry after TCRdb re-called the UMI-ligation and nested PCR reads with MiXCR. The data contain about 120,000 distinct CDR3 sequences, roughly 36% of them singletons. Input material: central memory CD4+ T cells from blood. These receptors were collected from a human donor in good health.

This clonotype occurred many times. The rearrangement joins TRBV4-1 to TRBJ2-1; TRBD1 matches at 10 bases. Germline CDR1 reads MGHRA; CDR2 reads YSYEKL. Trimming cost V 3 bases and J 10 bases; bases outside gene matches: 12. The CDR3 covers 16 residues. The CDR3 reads CASSQTPDRGRLEQFF. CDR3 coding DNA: TGCGCCAGCAGCCAGACCCCGGACAGGGGGAGATTGGAGCAGTTCTTC.

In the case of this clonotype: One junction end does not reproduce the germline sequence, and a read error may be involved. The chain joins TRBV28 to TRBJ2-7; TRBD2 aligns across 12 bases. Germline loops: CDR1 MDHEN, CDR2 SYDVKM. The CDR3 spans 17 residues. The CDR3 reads CASSLLLPSGILAGGNF. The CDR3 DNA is TGTGCCAGCAGCCTACTACTTCCCTCTGGGATACTAGCGGGAGGTAACTTC.

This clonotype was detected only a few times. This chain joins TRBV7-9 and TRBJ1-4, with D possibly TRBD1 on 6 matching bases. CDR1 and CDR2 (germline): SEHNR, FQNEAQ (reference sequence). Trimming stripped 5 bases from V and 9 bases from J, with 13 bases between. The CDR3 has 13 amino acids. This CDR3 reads CASSLRDTQKLFF. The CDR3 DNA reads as TGTGCCAGCAGCCTCCGGGACACGCAAAAACTGTTTTTT.

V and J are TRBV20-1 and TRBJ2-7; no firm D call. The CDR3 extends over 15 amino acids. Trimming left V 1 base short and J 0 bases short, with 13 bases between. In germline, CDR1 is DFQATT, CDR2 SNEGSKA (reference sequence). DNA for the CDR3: TGCAGTGCTAGAGGACCCAATTCCATCTCCTACGAGCAGTACTTC. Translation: CSARGPNSISYEQYF.

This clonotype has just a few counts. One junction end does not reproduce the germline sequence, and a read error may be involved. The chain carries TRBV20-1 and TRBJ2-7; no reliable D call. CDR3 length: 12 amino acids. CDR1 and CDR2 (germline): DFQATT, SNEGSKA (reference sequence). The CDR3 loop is CSASLGTYEQYF. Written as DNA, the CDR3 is TGCAGTGCTAGCTTGGGCACCTACGAGCAGTACTTT.

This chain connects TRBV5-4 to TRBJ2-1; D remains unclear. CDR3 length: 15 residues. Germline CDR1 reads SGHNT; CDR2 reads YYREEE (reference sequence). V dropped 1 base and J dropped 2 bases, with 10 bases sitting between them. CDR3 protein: CASSLSRATYNEQFF. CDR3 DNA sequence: TGTGCCAGCAGCTTGAGTAGGGCCACCTACAATGAGCAGTTCTTC.

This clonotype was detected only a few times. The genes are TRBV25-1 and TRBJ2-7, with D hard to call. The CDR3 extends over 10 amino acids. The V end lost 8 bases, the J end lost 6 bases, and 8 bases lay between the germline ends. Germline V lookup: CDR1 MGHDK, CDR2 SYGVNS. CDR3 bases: TGTGCCAGCGGTGCGATCGAGCAGTACTTC. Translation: CASGAIEQYF.

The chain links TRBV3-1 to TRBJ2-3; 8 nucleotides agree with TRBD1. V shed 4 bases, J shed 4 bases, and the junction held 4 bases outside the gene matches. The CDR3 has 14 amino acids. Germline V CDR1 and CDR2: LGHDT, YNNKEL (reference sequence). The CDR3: CASSRRTGPDTQYF. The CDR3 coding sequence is TGTGCCAGCAGCCGAAGGACAGGGCCAGATACGCAGTATTTT.

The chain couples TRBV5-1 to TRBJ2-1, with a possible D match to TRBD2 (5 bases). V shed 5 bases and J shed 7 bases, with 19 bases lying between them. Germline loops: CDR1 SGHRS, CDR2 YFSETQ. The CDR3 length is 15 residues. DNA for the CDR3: TGCGCCAGCAGGGTCGGGGTCGCCTCTGGGAATGAGCAGTTCTTC. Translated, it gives CASRVGVASGNEQFF.

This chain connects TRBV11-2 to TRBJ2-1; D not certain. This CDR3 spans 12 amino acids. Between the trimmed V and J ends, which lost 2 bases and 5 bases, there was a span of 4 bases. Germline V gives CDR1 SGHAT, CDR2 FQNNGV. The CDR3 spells CASSLLHNEQFF. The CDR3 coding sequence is TGTGCCAGCAGCTTATTACACAATGAGCAGTTCTTC. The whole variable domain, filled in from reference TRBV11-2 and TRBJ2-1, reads EAGVAQSPRYKIIEKRQSVAFWCNPISGHATLYWYQQILGQGPKLLIQFQNNGVVDDSQLPKDRFSAERLKGVDSTLKIQPAKLEDSAVYLCASSLLHNEQFFGPGTRLTVL.

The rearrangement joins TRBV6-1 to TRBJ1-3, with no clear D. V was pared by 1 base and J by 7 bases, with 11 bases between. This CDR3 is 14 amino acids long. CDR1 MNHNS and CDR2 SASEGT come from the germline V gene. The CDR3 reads CASSEVVLGNTIYF. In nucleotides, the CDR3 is TGTGCCAGCAGTGAAGTGGTTCTAGGGAACACCATATATTTT.

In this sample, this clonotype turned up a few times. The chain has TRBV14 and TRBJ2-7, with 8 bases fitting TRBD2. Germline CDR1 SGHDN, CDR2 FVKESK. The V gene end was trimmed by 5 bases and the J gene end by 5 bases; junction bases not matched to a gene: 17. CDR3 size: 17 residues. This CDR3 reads CASSSMLEVAGRNEQYF. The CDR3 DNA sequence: TGTGCCAGCAGCTCGATGTTGGAAGTAGCGGGAAGGAACGAGCAGTACTTC.

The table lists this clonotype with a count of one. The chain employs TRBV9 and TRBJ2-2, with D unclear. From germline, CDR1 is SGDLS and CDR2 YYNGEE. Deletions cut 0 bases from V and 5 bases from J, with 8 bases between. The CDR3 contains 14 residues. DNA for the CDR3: TGTGCCAGCAGCGTAGGTCTAGAGACCGGGGAGCTGTTTTTT. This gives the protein CASSVGLETGELFF. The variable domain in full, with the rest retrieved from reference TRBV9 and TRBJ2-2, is DSGVTQTPKHLITATGQRVTLRCSPRSGDLSVYWYQQSLDQGLQFLIQYYNGEERAKGNILERFSAQQFPDLHSELNLSSLELGDSALYFCASSVGLETGELFFGEGSRLTVL.

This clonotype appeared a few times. CDR3 sequence: CASSYLNVIQGRGRQPQHF. The CDR3 DNA sequence: TGTGCCAGCAGCTACTTAAATGTTATTCAGGGACGGGGAAGACAGCCCCAGCATTTT. This chain uses TRBV7-6 with TRBJ1-5, with D possibly matching TRBD1 (5 bases). The germline V gene has CDR1 SGHVS and CDR2 FNYEAQ. With 4 bases removed from V and 7 bases from J, the gap between germline ends came to 29 bases. There are 19 residues in the CDR3.

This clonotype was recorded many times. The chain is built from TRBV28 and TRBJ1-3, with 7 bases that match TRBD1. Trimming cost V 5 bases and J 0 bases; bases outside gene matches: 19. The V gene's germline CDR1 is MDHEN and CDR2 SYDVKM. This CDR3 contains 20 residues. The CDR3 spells CASSPFYLRRGLSSGNTIYF. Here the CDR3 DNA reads TGTGCCAGCAGTCCCTTTTACCTGCGGAGGGGGCTAAGCTCTGGAAACACCATATATTTT.

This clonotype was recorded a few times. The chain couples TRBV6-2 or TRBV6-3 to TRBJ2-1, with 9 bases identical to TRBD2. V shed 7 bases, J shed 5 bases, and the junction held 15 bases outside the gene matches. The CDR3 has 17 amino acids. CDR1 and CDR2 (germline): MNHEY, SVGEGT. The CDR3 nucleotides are TGTGCCAGCAAGCCATCGTCTGGCGGGAGGGTGAACAATGAGCAGTTCTTC. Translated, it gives CASKPSSGGRVNNEQFF.

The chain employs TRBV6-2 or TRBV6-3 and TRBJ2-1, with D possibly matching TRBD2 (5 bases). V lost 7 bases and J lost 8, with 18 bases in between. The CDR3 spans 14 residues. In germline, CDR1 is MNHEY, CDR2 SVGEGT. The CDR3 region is CASTRAAQSHEQFF. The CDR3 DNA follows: TGTGCCAGCACTCGAGCGGCCCAATCCCATGAGCAGTTCTTC.

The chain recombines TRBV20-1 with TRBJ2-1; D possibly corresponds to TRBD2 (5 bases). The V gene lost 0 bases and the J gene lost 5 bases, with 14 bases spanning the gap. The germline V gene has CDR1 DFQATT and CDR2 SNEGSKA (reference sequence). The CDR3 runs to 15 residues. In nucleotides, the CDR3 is TGCAGTGCTAGAGATCGGCGGCTAGCCCACAATGAGCAGTTCTTC. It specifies CSARDRRLAHNEQFF.

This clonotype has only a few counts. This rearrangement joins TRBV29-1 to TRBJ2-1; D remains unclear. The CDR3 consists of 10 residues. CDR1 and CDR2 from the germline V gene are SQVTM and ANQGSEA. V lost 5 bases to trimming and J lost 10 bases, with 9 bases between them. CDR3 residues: CSVIGREQFF. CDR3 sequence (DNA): TGCAGCGTTATAGGACGCGAGCAGTTCTTC.

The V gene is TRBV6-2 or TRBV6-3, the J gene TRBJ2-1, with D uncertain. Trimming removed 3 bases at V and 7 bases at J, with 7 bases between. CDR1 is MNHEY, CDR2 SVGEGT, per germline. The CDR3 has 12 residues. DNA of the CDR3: TGTGCCAGCAGTTATACGAGTAATGAGCAGTTCTTC. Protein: CASSYTSNEQFF.